This TCR beta chain was sequenced for a study of blood T cell repertoires in COVID-19 (dated by TCRdb to the early 2020s). Context from the whole study: Samples from collaborators originated in the United States, Italy and Spain and spanned both the acute and convalescent phases of COVID-19. The material from the prospective study consisted of cDNA or gDNA derived from T cells, B-cell-depleted T cells, or PBMCs. Deeply sampled blood TCRbeta repertoires from subjects exposed to, actively infected with, or recovered from COVID-19 were included in the dataset. The repertoires were released in a freely available public database intended as a resource for research on the immune response to SARS-CoV-2. The samples were drawn from the first 160 participants of the ongoing ImmuneRACE study and from roughly 1,300 subjects provided by 6 global collaborators. Nearly every sample came with metadata listing a de-identified subject ID, COVID-19 status, age in years and sex. Where available, HLA class I and class II types were obtained from metadata supplied by the sample provider rather than from assay-based typing.

From a lookup of the germline V gene, CDR1 and CDR2 are SGHVS and FNYEAQ. V lost 5 bases and J lost 1 base; the stretch between them is 18 bases long. The CDR3 runs 17 residues from the cysteine to the phenylalanine. Only the CDR3 DNA stays, 51 bases, in frame from base 1. Whole blood was collected in K2EDTA tubes by collaborating institutions according to the institutions' own protocols. For TCRbeta analysis, collaborators shipped samples as frozen whole blood, isolated PBMCs, or DNA extracted from either of those sample types. The immunoSEQ Assay, a bias-controlled multiplex PCR, was used to amplify TCRbeta CDR3 regions from genomic DNA. For the original study's pipeline: The number of nucleated cells in each sample was estimated by amplification of reference gene primers within the assay. To quantify the absolute abundance of each unique TCRbeta CDR3 rearrangement, sequence reads were collapsed and filtered. Productive Simpson clonality was computed per sample as the square root of Simpson's diversity index over productive rearrangements. The immuneACCESS repertoire file appears here via TCRdb, limited to in-frame rearrangements. These files lack a portion of the clones; in checked studies, under half of the deficit traces to unresolved V genes, and the cause of the others is not known. The D gene and trimming were derived from the DNA, and the V and J assignments and clone size from that table. The sample profile shows about 410,000 clones; roughly 85% of them were found once. The ten largest clonotypes hold almost 1.5% of the sample.

Paper-wide results and their limitations: How much clinical and demographic metadata was included differed by source and by participant, and the metadata was provided uncurated.

A word on this clone: Its antigen specificity is not known. No qualities accompany the bases; no much larger clone lies one base away.

This receptor was taken from a woman in her 30s with active or convalescent COVID-19. The sequence links TRBV7-6 to TRBJ2-1; a weak D assignment points to TRBD2 (5 bases agree). Source material: peripheral blood. The CDR3 region has the sequence CASSPFEGSGSYNEQFF. The DNA reads as follows: TGTGCCAGCAGCCCCTTCGAGGGATCGGGTTCCTACAATGAGCAGTTCTTC.